Below, 28 T cell receptor beta chains from the same sample are listed, as sequenced in a study of blood T cell repertoires in COVID-19. Repertoires were generated with immunoSEQ multiplex PCR, while TCRdb's copy carries only in-frame clones and drops some. The repertoire holds around 200,000 clones, 87% seen once, with around 2.3% in the top ten. The specimen was peripheral blood. These receptors were collected from a man between 40 and 49 years old with active or convalescent COVID-19.

This clone was detected once. The genes are TRBV6-1 and TRBJ1-5, with 9 bases matching TRBD1. J gave up 3 bases and V 1 base, and 13 bases lay outside the gene matches. Germline values: CDR1 MNHNS, CDR2 SASEGT. The CDR3 has 19 residues. The CDR3 nucleotides are TGTGCCAGCAGTGAAGGGCTCCGGGGGACAGGGTCTTACAATCAGCCCCAGCATTTT. Translation gives CASSEGLRGTGSYNQPQHF.

V is TRBV18 and J is TRBJ1-1; 7 bases are shared with TRBD1. The germline CDR1 and CDR2 sequences are KGHSH and LQKENI. The length of the CDR3 is 14 residues. V dropped 6 bases and J dropped 0; count of bases not matched to a gene: 4. In nucleotides, the CDR3 is TGTGCCAGCTCCCGGGACAGATTGAACACTGAAGCTTTCTTT. Its translation is CASSRDRLNTEAFF.

This chain links TRBV19 with TRBJ1-5; D may be TRBD1 (6 bases). Germline V gene sequence: CDR1 LNHDA, CDR2 SQIVND (reference sequence). This CDR3 is built from 16 residues. Deletions cut 7 bases from V and 5 bases from J, with 21 bases between. CDR3 sequence: CASTAIQRGLDQPQHF. The DNA of the CDR3 is TGTGCCAGTACCGCCATTCAAAGGGGGTTGGATCAGCCCCAGCATTTT.

This clone was counted many times. V usage is TRBV19 and J usage is TRBJ2-2; TRBD2 aligns across 7 bases. Losses at the gene ends were 8 bases for V and 0 bases for J; bases not matched to a gene: 12. Germline loops: CDR1 LNHDA, CDR2 SQIVND (reference sequence). The CDR3 sequence is 17 residues long. This chain's CDR3 is CASGLSRGGANTGELFF. CDR3 nucleotides: TGTGCCAGTGGCTTGTCCCGTGGGGGGGCGAACACCGGGGAGCTGTTTTTT.

This clone was picked up many times. J is TRBJ1-5 and V is TRBV6-1; a weak D match, TRBD1 (6 bases). V dropped 0 bases and J dropped 9 bases, with 12 bases sitting between them. This CDR3 comprises 14 residues. CDR1 MNHNS and CDR2 SASEGT come from the germline V gene. This chain's CDR3 is CASSEAGQYWPQHF. CDR3 nucleotides: TGTGCCAGCAGTGAAGCAGGACAGTACTGGCCCCAGCATTTT.

This rearrangement joins TRBV5-1 to TRBJ2-7, with a weak D call TRBD2 (5 bases). Between the trimmed V and J ends, which lost 3 bases and 3 bases, there was a span of 10 bases. This CDR3 spans 13 amino acids. Germline V CDR1 and CDR2: SGHRS, YFSETQ. CDR3 nucleotides: TGCGCCAGCAGCTCGGACGGGAACTACGAGCAGTACTTC. Translated: CASSSDGNYEQYF.

V usage is TRBV14 and J usage is TRBJ2-5; weak D call: TRBD2 (6 bases). The ends were cut back, 5 bases at V and 2 bases at J, with 18 bases in the middle. The CDR3 is made up of 16 amino acids. Germline CDR1 SGHDN, CDR2 FVKESK. The chain's CDR3 is CASSEEQIAEQETQYF. The CDR3 nucleotides read TGTGCCAGCAGCGAGGAACAAATAGCGGAACAAGAGACCCAGTACTTC. Supplemented by reference TRBV14 and TRBJ2-5, the full variable domain reads EAGVTQFPSHSVIEKGQTVTLRCDPISGHDNLYWYRRVMGKEIKFLLHFVKESKQDESGMPNNRFLAERTGGTYSTLKVQPAELEDSGVYFCASSEEQIAEQETQYFGPGTRLLVL.

This chain uses TRBV30 with TRBJ1-2, with TRBD1 matching 7 bases. The germline V gene has CDR1 GTSNPN and CDR2 SVGIG (reference sequence). This CDR3 contains 17 residues. V dropped 4 bases and J dropped 0; count of bases not matched to a gene: 14. CDR3 coding DNA: TGTGCCTGGAACCCGAGCCTGACAGGGAGAGCTAACTATGGCTACACCTTC. Its translation is CAWNPSLTGRANYGYTF.

The V call is TRBV4-3, the J call TRBJ2-5, with no clear D. Deletions cut 0 bases from V and 2 bases from J, with 10 bases between. Germline assignment: CDR1 LGHNA and CDR2 YSLEER. CDR3 length: 15 amino acids. The CDR3 here is CASSQDLTFQETQYF. In DNA, the CDR3 is TGCGCCAGCAGCCAAGATTTGACATTTCAAGAGACCCAGTACTTC.

This clone was detected only a few times. The gene calls are TRBV12-3 or TRBV12-4 and TRBJ2-7, with D perhaps TRBD2 (6 bases). The length of the CDR3 is 13 residues. V was clipped by 3 bases and J by 2 bases, with 8 bases between them. CDR3 sequence (DNA): TGTGCCAGCAGTTTCGGGAGAGCCTACGAGCAGTACTTC. Its translation: CASSFGRAYEQYF.

This clone came up many times. J is TRBJ1-2 and V is TRBV2, with 9 bases lining up with TRBD1. The CDR3 consists of 13 residues. Germline V gene lookup returns CDR1 SNHLY and CDR2 FYNNEI. Trimming cost V 6 bases and J 8 bases; bases outside gene matches: 7. CDR3 sequence: CASSSTGGGGYTF. In DNA form, the CDR3 reads TGTGCCAGCAGCTCCACAGGGGGCGGAGGCTACACCTTC.

The chain recombines TRBV7-2 with TRBJ1-2; possible D gene TRBD1, 6 bases. Per germline, CDR1 SGHTA and CDR2 FQGNSA. The CDR3 totals 14 residues. Trimming left V 5 bases short and J 7 bases short, with 17 bases between. CDR3 nucleotide sequence: TGTGCCAGCAGCATAAAAACAGGGACCCGTGGCTACACCTTC. This gives the protein CASSIKTGTRGYTF. Full variable domain (outside the CDR3, taken from reference TRBV7-2 and TRBJ1-2): GAGVSQSPSNKVTEKGKDVELRCDPISGHTALYWYRQSLGQGLEFLIYFQGNSAPDKSGLPSDRFSAERTGGSVSTLTIQRTQQEDSAVYLCASSIKTGTRGYTFGSGTRLTVV.

The V and J genes are TRBV16 and TRBJ1-4, with D perhaps TRBD1 (5 bases). With 2 bases removed from V and 7 bases from J, the gap between germline ends came to 14 bases. There are 15 residues in the CDR3. Germline V lookup: CDR1 KGHSY, CDR2 FQNENV. CDR3 sequence reads: CASSQGAGTGEKLFF. The DNA for the CDR3 is TGTGCCAGCAGCCAAGGGGCAGGGACTGGTGAAAAACTGTTTTTT.

This clone was seen only once. The V call is TRBV19, the J call TRBJ2-2; 8 nucleotides agree with TRBD2. The CDR3 is 15 residues long. Unmatched junction bases numbered 7, after V lost 5 bases and J lost 5 bases. Germline V lookup: CDR1 LNHDA, CDR2 SQIVND (reference sequence). In DNA, the CDR3 is TGTGCCAGTAGTCTAGGGACTAGTCCGACCGGGGAGCTGTTTTTT. It yields the protein CASSLGTSPTGELFF. Together with reference TRBV19 and TRBJ2-2, the CDR3 gives the full variable domain: DGGITQSPKYLFRKEGQNVTLSCEQNLNHDAMYWYRQDPGQGLRLIYYSQIVNDFQKGDIAEGYSVSREKKESFPLTVTSAQKNPTAFYLCASSLGTSPTGELFFGEGSRLTVL.

This clone was picked up one time. V usage is TRBV28 and J usage is TRBJ2-1; a weak D match, TRBD2 (6 bases). Per the germline V gene, CDR1 is MDHEN and CDR2 is SYDVKM. CDR3 length equals 15 residues. Trimming took 8 bases from V and 4 from J, leaving 18 bases between them. The CDR3 DNA is TGTGCCAGCCCGCCTAGGGCGGGGAATTACAATGAGCAGTTCTTC. As protein: CASPPRAGNYNEQFF.

A single count supports this clone. The chain combines TRBV18 with TRBJ2-3; maybe TRBD1 (6 bases). Germline lookup yields CDR1 KGHSH and CDR2 LQKENI. The ends were cut back, 5 bases at V and 1 base at J, with 10 bases in the middle. This CDR3 is built from 14 residues. The CDR3 DNA follows: TGTGCCAGCTCAGTACAGGGAGGCACAGATACGCAGTATTTT. Protein: CASSVQGGTDTQYF.

The V gene is TRBV27, the J gene TRBJ2-1, with 7 nucleotides matching TRBD1. This CDR3 is 13 amino acids long. Germline CDR1 reads MNHEY; CDR2 reads SMNVEV (reference sequence). Losses at the gene ends were 3 bases for V and 10 bases for J; bases not matched to a gene: 6. This chain's CDR3 is CASSFFEGGEQFF. The CDR3 nucleotides are TGTGCCAGCAGTTTCTTCGAAGGGGGCGAGCAGTTCTTC.

V and J are TRBV30 and TRBJ1-1; possibly TRBD1 for D (5 bases). Germline CDR1 reads GTSNPN; CDR2 reads SVGIG (reference sequence). This CDR3 comprises 15 residues. V was shortened by 0 bases and J by 6 bases, with 17 bases between the two germline ends. CDR3: CAWSVQPGLVSEAFF. DNA for the CDR3: TGTGCCTGGAGTGTACAGCCGGGACTCGTATCTGAAGCTTTCTTT.

The rearrangement uses TRBV30 and TRBJ1-3; 7 bases are shared with TRBD1. CDR1 is GTSNPN and CDR2 is SVGIG in the germline V gene (reference sequence). This CDR3 contains 15 residues. V gave up 3 bases and J gave up 0 bases; unmatched junction bases: 5. In DNA, the CDR3 is TGTGCCTGGAGCTGGACAGGTTACTCTGGAAACACCATATATTTT. This encodes CAWSWTGYSGNTIYF.

The CDR3 sequence: CASSLVSSGGRERDTQYF. In nucleotides, the CDR3 is TGTGCCAGCAGCTTGGTTTCTAGCGGGGGGCGAGAGAGAGATACGCAGTATTTT. The J gene is TRBJ2-3, the V gene TRBV5-6, with 11 bases lining up with TRBD2. V dropped 0 bases and J dropped 5; count of bases not matched to a gene: 11. The CDR3 consists of 18 residues. The germline V gene has CDR1 SGHDT and CDR2 YYEEEE.

The chain uses TRBV5-6 and TRBJ1-1, with 7 positions matching TRBD1. V shed 0 bases and J 4 bases; nucleotides not matched to a gene: 6. Germline V lookup: CDR1 SGHDT, CDR2 YYEEEE. The CDR3 is 15 residues long. This chain's CDR3 is CASSLGQGSITEAFF. The CDR3 coding sequence is TGTGCCAGCAGCTTGGGACAGGGCTCGATCACTGAAGCTTTCTTT.

The chain has TRBV6-2 or TRBV6-3 and TRBJ1-1; tentative D call: TRBD1 (5 bases). Germline assignment: CDR1 MNHEY and CDR2 SVGEGT. The CDR3 has 14 residues. The V gene lost 4 bases and the J gene lost 0 bases, with 9 bases spanning the gap. Here the CDR3 DNA reads TGTGCCAGCAGTTTCGGGGGAATGAACACTGAAGCTTTCTTT. Translated, it gives CASSFGGMNTEAFF.

This chain connects TRBV29-1 to TRBJ2-3, with TRBD2 matching 12 bases. The V gene's germline CDR1 is SQVTM and CDR2 ANQGSEA. The V gene end was trimmed by 0 bases and the J gene end by 6 bases; junction bases not matched to a gene: 16. The length of the CDR3 is 19 residues. The DNA for the CDR3 is TGCAGCGTTGAAGATGGTCTAGCGGGGGGGCGGAGGTTTCGGGATACGCAGTATTTT. Encoded protein: CSVEDGLAGGRRFRDTQYF.

This clone was seen a few times. The chain couples TRBV5-1 to TRBJ1-1, with D possibly being TRBD1 (5 bases). Deletions cut 1 base from V and 0 bases from J, with 13 bases between. The length of the CDR3 is 16 residues. Germline loops: CDR1 SGHRS, CDR2 YFSETQ. Written as DNA, the CDR3 is TGCGCCAGCAGCTTGTTTCAGGGTCCCATGAACACTGAAGCTTTCTTT. Translating gives CASSLFQGPMNTEAFF.

The chain uses TRBV5-6 and TRBJ1-1; D unresolved. Trimming took 2 bases from V and 6 from J, leaving 8 bases between them. This CDR3 is 12 amino acids long. Germline CDR1 is SGHDT and CDR2 is YYEEEE. CDR3 in amino acids: CASSFIGAEAFF. The CDR3 nucleotides are TGTGCCAGCAGCTTTATTGGAGCTGAAGCTTTCTTT. Looking up the rest from reference TRBV5-6 and TRBJ1-1 gives the full variable domain: DAGVTQSPTHLIKTRGQQVTLRCSPKSGHDTVSWYQQALGQGPQFIFQYYEEEERQRGNFPDRFSGHQFPNYSSELNVNALLLGDSALYLCASSFIGAEAFFGQGTRLTVV.

The J gene is TRBJ1-5, the V gene TRBV7-8, with D tentatively TRBD1 (5 bases). V lost 5 bases, J lost 0 bases, and 11 bases lay in between. Germline CDR1 and CDR2: SGHVS and FQNEAQ. The CDR3 is 15 amino acids. In DNA, the CDR3 is TGTGCCAGCAGCCCCCAGGGTAATAGCAATCAGCCCCAGCATTTT. Protein product: CASSPQGNSNQPQHF. Full variable domain (missing parts from reference TRBV7-8 and TRBJ1-5): GAGVSQSPRYKVAKRGQDVALRCDPISGHVSLFWYQQALGQGPEFLTYFQNEAQLDKSGLPSDRFFAERPEGSVSTLKIQRTQQEDSAVYLCASSPQGNSNQPQHFGDGTRLSIL.

This clone was observed a single time. The V gene is TRBV5-8, the J gene TRBJ1-1; D may be TRBD1 (5 bases). V lost 6 bases and J lost 6, with 18 bases in between. The CDR3 covers 14 residues. Germline CDR1 reads SGHTS; CDR2 reads YDEGEE. The CDR3 spells CASKGGRVRSEAFF. The CDR3 coding sequence is TGTGCCAGCAAAGGTGGCAGGGTAAGGTCTGAAGCTTTCTTT.

The J gene is TRBJ1-2, the V gene TRBV10-1, with D perhaps matching TRBD1 (5 bases). Trimming pared 2 bases from V and 7 bases from J, leaving 14 bases between. This CDR3 contains 14 residues. Germline V gives CDR1 WNHNN, CDR2 SYGVQD (reference sequence). CDR3 coding DNA: TGCGCCAGCAGTGAGATAAGGGGTGACGGTGGCTACACCTTC. Its translation: CASSEIRGDGGYTF.